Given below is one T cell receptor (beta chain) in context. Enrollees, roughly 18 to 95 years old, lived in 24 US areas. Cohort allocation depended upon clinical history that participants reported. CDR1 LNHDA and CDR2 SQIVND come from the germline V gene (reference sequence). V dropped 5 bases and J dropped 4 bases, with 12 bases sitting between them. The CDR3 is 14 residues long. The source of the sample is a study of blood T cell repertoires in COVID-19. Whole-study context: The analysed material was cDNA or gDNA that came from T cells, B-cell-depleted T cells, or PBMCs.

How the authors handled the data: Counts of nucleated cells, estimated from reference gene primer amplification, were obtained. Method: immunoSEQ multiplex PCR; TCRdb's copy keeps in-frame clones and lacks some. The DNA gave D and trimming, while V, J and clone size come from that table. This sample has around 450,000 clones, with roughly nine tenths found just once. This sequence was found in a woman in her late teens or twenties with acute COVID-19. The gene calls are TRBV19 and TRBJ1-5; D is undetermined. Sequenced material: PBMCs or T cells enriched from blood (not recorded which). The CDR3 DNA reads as TGTGCCAGTAGTTCGACGGGGTTTAATCAGCCCCAGCATTTT. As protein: CASSSTGFNQPQHF.